This T cell receptor (beta chain) was captured in a study of blood T cell repertoires in COVID-19 (TCRdb year 2020). Study-level background: The collaborator samples originated in the United States, Italy and Spain and spanned the acute and convalescent phases of COVID-19. The material from the prospective study consisted of cDNA or gDNA derived from T cells, B-cell-depleted T cells, or PBMCs. The dataset comprised deeply sampled blood TCRbeta repertoires from subjects exposed to, actively infected with, or recovered from COVID-19. A freely available public database, intended as a resource for researchers studying the immune response to SARS-CoV-2, is where the repertoires were released. The samples were drawn from two sources: the first 160 participants of the ongoing ImmuneRACE study, and fewer than 1,500 subjects contributed by 6 global collaborators. A de-identified subject ID, COVID-19 status, age in years and sex were almost always included in the sample metadata. Where available, HLA class I and class II types were obtained from metadata supplied by the sample provider rather than from assay-based typing. Study-level results and caveats: The amount of clinical and demographic metadata varied by source and participant and was provided uncurated.

TCRbeta CDR3 regions were amplified from genomic DNA by means of the immunoSEQ Assay, a bias-controlled multiplex PCR. The authors' analysis ran thus. The number of nucleated cells in each sample was estimated from the amplification of reference gene primers within the assay. To quantify the absolute abundance of each unique TCRbeta CDR3 rearrangement, sequence reads were collapsed and filtered. For each sample, productive Simpson clonality was calculated by taking the square root of Simpson's diversity index across productive rearrangements. TCRdb provides this immuneACCESS table in a form limited to in-frame rearrangements. Some clones are lacking; in checked studies, under half of them reflect an unresolved V gene, and why the rest are absent is not known. V and J calls and clone size come straight from that table; D and trimming were deduced from the DNA. In all, the sample holds under 300,000 clones, and 80% to 85% of those were seen once. The top ten constitute about 3% of the sample.

For this clone: Its antigen is not yet known. No base qualities exist here, and no much larger clone lies one base off it. The sample carries other DNA sequences with the same CDR3.

Looking up the germline V gene yields CDR1 MGHRA and CDR2 YSYEKL. The CDR3 contains 14 residues, cysteine and phenylalanine counted. Only CDR3 DNA is held: 42 bases, read in frame from base 1. V loses 0 bases of germline sequence and J loses 7 bases, and the interval between the two ends is 10 bases. Participants in the prospective study were aged roughly 18 to 100 years, lived in over 20 United States geographic areas, and enrolled through a virtual design. In the prospective study, cohorts were assigned on the basis of participant-reported clinical history obtained from a screening survey and a study questionnaire. For ImmuneRACE Cohort 3, a participant was defined as recovered based on two consecutive negative NP/OP PCR tests, clearance by a healthcare professional, or resolution of symptoms. Mobile phlebotomists in the prospective study collected whole blood, serum and a nasopharyngeal or oropharyngeal swab from every participant. Prospective study participants could optionally give additional blood draws and questionnaires over an approximately 2-month period. Before DNA extraction, blood samples from the prospective study were shipped at room temperature or frozen.

The TCR was taken from a man aged 50 to 59 who had recovered from COVID-19. Specimen: PBMCs or T cells enriched from blood (not recorded which). The chain uses TRBV4-1 and TRBJ1-5, with the D gene too uncertain to name. The DNA is as follows: TGCGCCAGCAGCCAAGATTCGGGTGGCCAGCCCCAGCATTTT. Its protein product is CASSQDSGGQPQHF.